The rows below give T cell receptor beta chains drawn from one sample of a study of chemoradiotherapy in HPV16-positive cancers. Only in-frame clones appear in the TCRdb table, and some are missing; sequencing was by immunoSEQ multiplex PCR. The table shows roughly 1,600 clones, with 70% to 80% occurring only once. The sample here was tumor tissue, taken from a patient who underwent chemoradiotherapy. The receptors shown here come from a human donor with HPV-associated anogenital cancer. Each CDR3 is given with its conserved first and last residue. Each record gives: J gene, D gene, V gene, CDR3 DNA, CDR3 protein. D genes are given only for firm matches.

TRBJ1-2	TRBD1	TRBV19	TGTGCCAGTAGACCCGGACAGGGCGTGTCGGGAGGCTACACCTTC	CASRPGQGVSGGYTF
TRBJ2-2	.	TRBV9	TGTGCCAGCAGCGTAGCTCCCACCAACACCGGGGAGCTGTTTTTT	CASSVAPTNTGELFF
TRBJ2-1	TRBD2	TRBV27	TGTGCCAGCAGCCCAACGGTACTAGCGGGGACCAATGAGCAGTTCTTC	CASSPTVLAGTNEQFF
TRBJ2-7	TRBD1	TRBV5-6	TGTGCCAGCAGTCTATCTGGGACAGGGTACTCCTACGAGCAGTACTTC	CASSLSGTGYSYEQYF
TRBJ2-7	TRBD1	TRBV5-4	TGTGCCAGCACCCAAGGCGGCAGGGGGTCCTACGAGCAGTACTTC	CASTQGGRGSYEQYF
TRBJ2-3	TRBD2	TRBV9	TGTGCCAGCAGCACCTTAGCGGGAGGGCCGACAGATACGCAGTATTTT	CASSTLAGGPTDTQYF
TRBJ2-2	.	TRBV10-1	TGCGCCAGCAGTGGTCCTAACACCGGGGAGCTGTTTTTT	CASSGPNTGELFF
TRBJ2-7	.	TRBV4-1	TGCGCCAGCAGCCAAGGCGGGCCCTACGAGCAGTACTTC	CASSQGGPYEQYF
TRBJ2-5	.	TRBV27	TGTGCCAGCAGTACCTTGACAGGGGAGGGGACCCAGTACTTC	CASSTLTGEGTQYF
TRBJ2-2	.	TRBV7-3	TGTGCCAGCAGCTCCGGACCGAACACCGGGGAGCTGTTTTTT	CASSSGPNTGELFF
TRBJ1-1	.	TRBV5-1	TGCGCCAGCAGGGGGGGGGCAGGGGTCACTGAAGCTTTCTTT	CASRGGAGVTEAFF
TRBJ2-1	TRBD2	TRBV13	TGTGCCAGCAGCTTAGATAGCTGGGGCCGGACTCAGCGGGAGAGAAATGGTAATGAGCAGTTCTTC	CASSLDSWGRTQRERNGNEQFF